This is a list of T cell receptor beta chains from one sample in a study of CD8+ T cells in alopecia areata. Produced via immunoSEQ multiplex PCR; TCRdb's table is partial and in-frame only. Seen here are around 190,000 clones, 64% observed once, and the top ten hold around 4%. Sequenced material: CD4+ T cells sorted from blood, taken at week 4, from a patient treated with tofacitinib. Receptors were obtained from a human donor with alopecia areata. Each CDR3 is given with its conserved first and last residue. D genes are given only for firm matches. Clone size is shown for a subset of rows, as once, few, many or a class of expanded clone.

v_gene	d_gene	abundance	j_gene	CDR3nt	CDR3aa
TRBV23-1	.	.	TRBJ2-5	TGCGCCAGCAGTCAACACTGGACGGGTGGAGAGACCCAGTACTTC	CASSQHWTGGETQYF
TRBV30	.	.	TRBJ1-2	TGTGCCTGGAGTGTAGGTCATGGCTACACCTTC	CAWSVGHGYTF
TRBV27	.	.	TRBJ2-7	TGTGCCAGCAGTTTTCTTCCCCCGACAGCCGGGTACGAGCAGTACTTC	CASSFLPPTAGYEQYF
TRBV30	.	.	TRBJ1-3	TGTGCCTGGAGAGGGTCTGGAAACACCATATATTTT	CAWRGSGNTIYF
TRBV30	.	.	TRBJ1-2	TGTGCCTGGAGCTCTGGTTTATATGGCTACACCTTC	CAWSSGLYGYTF
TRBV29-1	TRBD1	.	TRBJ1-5	TGCAGCGTTGGGGAACCAGGGGGTCAGCCCCAGCATTTT	CSVGEPGGQPQHF
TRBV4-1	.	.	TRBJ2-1	TGCGCCAGCAGCCAAGAGGGGGGGGCCTCGGGGCAGTTCTTC	CASSQEGGASGQFF
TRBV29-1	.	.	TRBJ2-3	TGCAGCGTTAATGAGCAGACAGATACGCAGTATTTT	CSVNEQTDTQYF
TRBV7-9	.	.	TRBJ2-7	TGTGCCAGCAGCCCACTGTCCGGGGAGCAGTACTTC	CASSPLSGEQYF
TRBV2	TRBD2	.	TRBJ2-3	TGTGCCAGCAGTGATGGTAGCGGGGCCATGGCAGATACGCAGTATTTT	CASSDGSGAMADTQYF
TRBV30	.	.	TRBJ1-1	TGTGCCTGGAGTGTCGGTGGAAACACTGAAGCTTTCTTT	CAWSVGGNTEAFF
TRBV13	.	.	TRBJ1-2	TGTGCCAGCAGCGAAATAGGTTGGGGCGGGACCTCGGGTGGCTACACCTTC	CASSEIGWGGTSGGYTF
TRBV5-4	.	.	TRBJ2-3	TGTGCCAGCAGCTTGGGACCAAGCAAAGATACGCAGTATTTT	CASSLGPSKDTQYF
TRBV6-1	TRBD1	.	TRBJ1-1	TGTGCCAGCAGTCTCGAGGGGGCAACTGAAGCTTTCTTT	CASSLEGATEAFF
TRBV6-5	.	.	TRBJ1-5	TGTGCCAGCAGAACCGCAGGGGGCAATCAGCCCCAGCATTTT	CASRTAGGNQPQHF
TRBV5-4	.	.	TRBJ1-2	TGTGCCAGCAGCTTGACGGGGATCGAAGTAAGCTACACCTTC	CASSLTGIEVSYTF
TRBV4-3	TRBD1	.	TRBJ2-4	TGCGCCAGCAGCCAAACCGGGACAGGGGGTGCCAAAAACATTCAGTACTTC	CASSQTGTGGAKNIQYF
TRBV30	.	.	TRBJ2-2	TGTGCCTGGAGTTGGGGGAACACCGGGGAGCTGTTTTTT	CAWSWGNTGELFF
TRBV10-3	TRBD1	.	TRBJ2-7	TGTGCCATCAGGCCGGGACAGGGGGCGATCGAGCAGTACTTC	CAIRPGQGAIEQYF
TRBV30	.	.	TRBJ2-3	TGTGCCTGGAGTGTACGGGCAGCTGCGGATACGCAGTATTTT	CAWSVRAAADTQYF
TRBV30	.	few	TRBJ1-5	TGTGCCTGGAGTGGAGGGGGGGGCAATCAGCCCCAGCATTTT	CAWSGGGGNQPQHF
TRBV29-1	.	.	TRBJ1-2	TGCAGCGTTGGAGAGCCCACTAACTATGGCTACACCTTC	CSVGEPTNYGYTF
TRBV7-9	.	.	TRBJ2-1	TGTGCCAGCAGCGTAACGACCAGAAGGGAGCAGTTCTTC	CASSVTTRREQFF
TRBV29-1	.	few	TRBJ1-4	TGCAGCGTTGAAGGGAGCTCCGCCGGTAATGAAAAACTGTTTTTT	CSVEGSSAGNEKLFF
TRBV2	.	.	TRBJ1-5	TGTGCCAGCAGTCCTGTTCAGGGGAATCAGCCCCAGCATTTT	CASSPVQGNQPQHF
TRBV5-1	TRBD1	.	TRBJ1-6	TGCGCCAGCACCGAAGGGACAGAGTATACACCCCTCCACTTT	CASTEGTEYTPLHF
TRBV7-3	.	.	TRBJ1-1	TGTGCCAGCAGCTCCAGGGGCTCGGGCACTGAAGCTTTCTTT	CASSSRGSGTEAFF
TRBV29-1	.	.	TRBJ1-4	TGCAGCGCATACGCAACTAATGAAAAACTGTTTTTT	CSAYATNEKLFF
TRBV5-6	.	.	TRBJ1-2	TGTGCCAGCAGCTCCCTCCGTACTGGACAATCTGGTGGCTACACCTTC	CASSSLRTGQSGGYTF
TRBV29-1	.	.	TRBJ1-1	TGCAGCGCCCCGGGACGGTCGAACACTGAAGCTTTCTTT	CSAPGRSNTEAFF
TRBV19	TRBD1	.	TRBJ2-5	TGTGCCAGTAGCCCGACAGGGGGCCGGGAGACCCAGTACTTC	CASSPTGGRETQYF
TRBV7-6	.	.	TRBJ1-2	TGTGCCAGCAGCCTAATCCAGGGTGGCTACACCTTC	CASSLIQGGYTF
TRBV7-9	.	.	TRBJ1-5	TGTGCCAGCAGCTACGGCGGGGGAACAAGTCAGCCCCAGCATTTT	CASSYGGGTSQPQHF
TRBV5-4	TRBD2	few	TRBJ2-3	TGTGCCAGCAGCTTGGCTAGCGGGATGGGCACAGATACGCAGTATTTT	CASSLASGMGTDTQYF
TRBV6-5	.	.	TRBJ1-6	TGTGCCAGCAGTTACTCTAGGGGGGATTCACCCCTCCACTTT	CASSYSRGDSPLHF
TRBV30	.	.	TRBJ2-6	TGTGCCTGGAGGGGAAAGGGCTTTGGGGCCAACGTCCTGACTTTC	CAWRGKGFGANVLTF
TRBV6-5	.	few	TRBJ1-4	TGTGCCAGCAGTTACTCGAAGACCGTTGAAAAACTGTTTTTT	CASSYSKTVEKLFF
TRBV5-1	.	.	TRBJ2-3	TGCGCCAGCAGCTTGGGGGCGCGGGGTAGCACAGATACGCAGTATTTT	CASSLGARGSTDTQYF
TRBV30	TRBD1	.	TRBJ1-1	TGTGCCTGGCAAACAGGGGCTAACACTGAAGCTTTCTTT	CAWQTGANTEAFF
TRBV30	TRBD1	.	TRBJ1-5	TGTGCCTGGGGACAGGGGGATAGCAATCAGCCCCAGCATTTT	CAWGQGDSNQPQHF
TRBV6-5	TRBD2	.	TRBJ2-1	TGTGCCAGCAGTTACTCGGGACTAGCCTACAATGAGCAGTTCTTC	CASSYSGLAYNEQFF
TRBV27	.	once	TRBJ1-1	TGTGCCAGCAGTGGGTTTACTGGACGGCCGAACACTGAAGCTTTCTTT	CASSGFTGRPNTEAFF
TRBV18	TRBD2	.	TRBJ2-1	TGTGCCAGCTCACCACCGGGCGGGAGCTCCTACAATGAGCAGTTCTTC	CASSPPGGSSYNEQFF
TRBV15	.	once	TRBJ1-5	TGTGCCACCAGCAGAGATTCTGTAGGGGCAGGCAATCAGCCCCAGCATTTT	CATSRDSVGAGNQPQHF
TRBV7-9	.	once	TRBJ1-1	TGTGCCAGCAGCTTAGAAGCGAGCACTGAAGCTTTCTTT	CASSLEASTEAFF
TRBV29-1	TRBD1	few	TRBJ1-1	TGCAGCGTTGTATCAACCGGGACAGGGGCTACTGAAGCTTTCTTT	CSVVSTGTGATEAFF
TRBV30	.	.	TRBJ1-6	TGTGCCTGGAGTGGTGGCAGGAGTTCTACCCTCCACTTT	CAWSGGRSSTLHF
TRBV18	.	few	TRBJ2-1	TGTGCCAGCTCACAATCCGGGACAAGAGAGGTCAATGAGCAGTTCTTC	CASSQSGTREVNEQFF